This T cell receptor (beta chain) was documented in a study of blood T cell repertoires in COVID-19. Study-wide background: T cells, B-cell-depleted T cells, or PBMCs supplied cDNA or gDNA.

Clones were read by immunoSEQ multiplex PCR, and TCRdb kept only the in-frame ones, dropping some. The table lists fewer than 250,000 clones, about nine tenths of them singletons, with less than 3% in the top ten. Germline V gene lookup returns CDR1 MNHNY and CDR2 SVGAGI (reference sequence). The CDR3 runs to 13 residues. J was trimmed by 5 bases and V by 5 bases; bases with no gene match: 5. Sequenced input: peripheral blood. The V call is TRBV6-6, the J call TRBJ2-7, with 8 nucleotides matching TRBD1. This clonotype was obtained from a woman aged 55-69 years with acute or convalescent COVID-19. The CDR3 DNA sequence: TGTGCCAGCAGTCGCAGGGGGCGCAACGAGCAGTACTTC. It specifies CASSRRGRNEQYF.